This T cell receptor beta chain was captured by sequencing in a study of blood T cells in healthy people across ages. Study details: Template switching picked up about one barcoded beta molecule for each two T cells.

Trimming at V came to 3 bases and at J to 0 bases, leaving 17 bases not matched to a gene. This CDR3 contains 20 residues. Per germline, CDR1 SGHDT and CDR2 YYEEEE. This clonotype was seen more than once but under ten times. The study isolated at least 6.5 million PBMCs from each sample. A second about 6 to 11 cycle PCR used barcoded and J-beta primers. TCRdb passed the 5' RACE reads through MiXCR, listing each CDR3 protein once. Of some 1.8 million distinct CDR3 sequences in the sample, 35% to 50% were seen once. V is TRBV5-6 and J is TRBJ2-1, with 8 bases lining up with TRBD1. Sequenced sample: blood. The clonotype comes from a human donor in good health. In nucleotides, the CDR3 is TGTGCCAGCAGCTATATCCGGGAGACAGGGGTTCTTAGCTCCTACAATGAGCAGTTCTTC. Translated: CASSYIRETGVLSSYNEQFF.